This is a list of T cell receptor beta chains from one sample in a study of CXCR3-negative and CXCR3-positive naive CD8 T cells. TCRdb re-called the 5' RACE reads, yielding one record per CDR3 amino acid sequence without DNA. There are about 110,000 distinct CDR3 sequences in the sample, with more than 0.3% held by the top ten. Sequencing used naive CXCR3+ CD8+ T cells from blood. These receptor sequences come from a human donor in good health. Some clones in this sample may be carry-over from other donors' samples. The CDR3 runs from the conserved cysteine through the conserved F or W.

>TRBJ2-5|TRBV2
CASRRRTSGETQYF
>TRBJ2-7|TRBV27
CASRSTSGPSEQYF
>TRBJ2-7|TRBV13
CASGPGGYEQYF
>TRBJ2-7|TRBV20-1
CSARILAEYEQYF
>TRBJ2-7|TRBV4-3
CASSQDRVAYEQHF
>TRBJ1-2|TRBV29-1
CSVEGRLNGYTF
>TRBJ2-1|TRBV23-1
CASSQSGAAGRREQFF
>TRBJ2-7|TRBV6-6
CASGLAGYEQYF
>TRBJ2-1|TRBV4-2
CASSQASGDADEQFF
>TRBJ2-4|TRBV7-8
CASSHTGLGDIQYF
>TRBJ1-2|TRBV5-1
CASSLGQGGYTF
>TRBJ2-5|TRBV28
CASSPSAGGTRETQYF
>TRBJ2-7|TRBV29-1
CSVFSPGLGASEQYF
>TRBJ2-3|TRBV5-1
CASSPAGGSADTQYF
>TRBJ2-7|TRBV23-1
CAVLGRGFYEQYF
>TRBJ2-3|TRBV7-9
CASSPRLPGTDTQYF
>TRBJ2-2|TRBV29-1
CSVEWTRNTGELFF
>TRBJ2-3|TRBV5-1
CASSPATGASTDTQYF
>TRBJ2-1|TRBV10-2
CASRAGVSYNEQFF
>TRBJ2-7|TRBV7-2
CASSLVGGGPASGEQYF
>TRBJ1-1|TRBV7-9
CASSLIPAEAFF
>TRBJ1-6|TRBV6-2/TRBV6-3
CASSRVISSYNSPLHF
>TRBJ2-1|TRBV20-1
CSANGGPEQFF
>TRBJ2-7|TRBV3-1
CASSQAEILAGLDEQYF
>TRBJ1-5|TRBV13
CASSFQGSNQPQHF
>TRBJ2-1|TRBV12-3/TRBV12-4
CASSLHKGLAGTHNEQFF
>TRBJ2-4|TRBV7-9
CASSLQFGRGIQYF
>TRBJ2-5|TRBV21-1
CASSTGLAGVHQETQYF
>TRBJ1-1|TRBV7-9
CASRAGGGWTEAFF
>TRBJ2-2|TRBV19
CASSPTWAGELFF
>TRBJ2-7|TRBV28
CASSSGSGGDEQYF
>TRBJ2-7|TRBV23-1
CASKLGQGERPRSYEQYF
>TRBJ2-1|TRBV27
CASSSHSDRYDNEQFF
>TRBJ2-1|TRBV2
CASRIRGSHNEQFF
>TRBJ2-7|TRBV3-1
CASSQPTSRDSEQYF
>TRBJ2-5|TRBV11-2
CASSLSVGGQETQYF
>TRBJ2-7|TRBV6-5
CASRLDDRVTYEQYF
>TRBJ2-2|TRBV6-1
CASSEASFNTGELFF
>TRBJ2-1|TRBV5-1
CASSLVLAGGRSYNEQFF
>TRBJ1-2|TRBV6-5
CASSYITDGSYGYTF
>TRBJ1-1|TRBV7-9
CASSDGTGLGNTEAFF
>TRBJ2-3|TRBV12-5
CASGLFLAGGITDTQYF
>TRBJ1-5|TRBV6-5
CANAMYSNQPQHF
>TRBJ2-7|TRBV29-1
CSVEVPSYEQYF
>TRBJ2-5|TRBV28
CASQTTGDWVTQYF
>TRBJ2-4|TRBV7-6
CASSLGGEGFLYF
>TRBJ1-1|TRBV29-1
CSASDPGNTEAFF
>TRBJ2-1|TRBV20-1
CSARDLGWISYNEQFF
>TRBJ2-1|TRBV7-9
CASMGAGGPDEQFF
>TRBJ2-7|TRBV30
CAWTGLGGSYEQYF
>TRBJ2-2|TRBV7-3
CASSLGATTGELFF
>TRBJ1-2|TRBV10-3
CAISESPPGGYGYTF
>TRBJ1-4|TRBV10-1
CTSSDSLEEKLFF
>TRBJ1-3|TRBV28
CASNSWSGPSGNTIYF